Following are 5 T cell receptor beta chains from one sample sequenced in a study of blood T cell repertoires in COVID-19. Sequencing used immunoSEQ multiplex PCR; TCRdb keeps in-frame clones, though not all of them. The sample has roughly 77,000 clones; approximately 79% are singletons. The specimen sequenced was peripheral blood. The receptors come from a man aged 55 to 70 with active or convalescent COVID-19.

This clone appeared once. The rearrangement uses TRBV7-9 and TRBJ2-2; D might be TRBD1 (5 bases). Trimming shortened V by 5 bases and J by 2 bases, and 15 bases separated the two germline ends. CDR1 and CDR2 (germline): SEHNR, FQNEAQ (reference sequence). The CDR3 covers 16 residues. CDR3 DNA sequence: TGTGCCAGCAGCCAACCAGGGTCGTTTAACACCGGGGAGCTGTTTTTT. Translated: CASSQPGSFNTGELFF.

This clone has more than one count but fewer than ten. The chain is built from TRBV19 and TRBJ1-1, with TRBD1 identical over 8 bases. This CDR3 has 13 amino acids. The germline gives CDR1 LNHDA, CDR2 SQIVND (reference sequence). V trimming: 7 bases; J trimming: 7 bases; junction bases outside the gene matches: 8. The CDR3 DNA is TGTGCCAGTACCTTAGACAGGGGCCTTGAAGCTTTCTTT. Protein sequence: CASTLDRGLEAFF.

V gene TRBV12-3 or TRBV12-4 combines with J gene TRBJ1-4, with 7 bases fitting TRBD1. There are 13 residues in the CDR3. With V trimmed by 6 bases and J by 5 bases, 3 bases remained unmatched. As DNA, the CDR3 is TGTGCCAGCAGGGACAGGATAAATGAAAAACTGTTTTTT. This gives the protein CASRDRINEKLFF.

The chain links TRBV5-1 to TRBJ2-2; 9 bases fit TRBD1. Germline V lookup: CDR1 SGHRS, CDR2 YFSETQ. This CDR3 spans 15 amino acids. With 7 bases clipped from V and 5 bases from J, the junction kept 9 bases outside the gene matches. In nucleotides, the CDR3 is TGCGCCAGCTTCGGGACAGGGAGTGGGACCGGGGAGCTGTTTTTT. Residues: CASFGTGSGTGELFF.

This clone has only one observation. The rearrangement joins TRBV27 to TRBJ1-5, with D perhaps matching TRBD1 (6 bases). Trimming took 5 bases from V and 7 from J, leaving 15 bases between them. The CDR3 is made up of 14 amino acids. Germline V CDR1 and CDR2: MNHEY, SMNVEV (reference sequence). CDR3 nucleotides: TGTGCCAGCAGTCCGCGGACAGTCGGGCAGCCCCAGCATTTT. Its protein product is CASSPRTVGQPQHF.